The subject of this entry is one TCR beta chain. These data are taken from a study of blood T cell repertoires in COVID-19. The CDR3 length is 17 residues. V gave up 2 bases and J gave up 7 bases, with 22 bases separating them. Germline loops: CDR1 SGHDT, CDR2 YYEEEE. The assay was immunoSEQ multiplex PCR, and TCRdb's table has in-frame clones only and misses some. This table has 100,000 to 150,000 clones, about 77% appearing once. This clonotype originated in a human donor in a cohort sampled during active COVID-19. Sequencing input: peripheral blood. V gene TRBV5-6 combines with J gene TRBJ2-4; D may be TRBD2 (5 bases). CDR3 sequence reads: CASSFRLDRITGNIQYF. The CDR3 DNA reads as TGTGCCAGCAGCTTTCGCCTTGACCGGATTACGGGGAACATTCAGTACTTC.